This T cell receptor beta chain emerged from a study of blood T cell repertoires in COVID-19. Study overall: The United States, Italy and Spain were the sources of the acute and convalescent COVID-19 samples.

Recruited during active infection, patients (from Seattle) were subsequently followed longitudinally. Per the original methods: Quantification of nucleated cells was approximated via reference gene primer amplification. This table comes from immunoSEQ multiplex PCR, and its TCRdb copy is limited to in-frame clones, with some not included. V and J calls and clone size are given by that table; D and trimming were obtained from the DNA. The sample holds some 300,000 clones, approximately 90% seen once. V lost 3 bases, J lost 6 bases, and 6 bases stayed unmatched. The CDR3 covers 14 residues. The V gene's germline CDR1 is SGHTA and CDR2 FQGTGA. Regarding this clone: Other DNA sequences within the sample encode an identical CDR3.

The clonotype comes from a woman in her forties or fifties with COVID-19, enrolled during active disease. The specimen sequenced was peripheral blood. This chain uses TRBV7-3 with TRBJ2-3; 7 nucleotides match TRBD2. CDR3 sequence (DNA): TGTGCCAGCAGCTTGGGAGGGTCGGCGGATACGCAGTATTTT. Its translation is CASSLGGSADTQYF.